The 25 T cell receptor beta chains in this list originate from one sample, sequenced in a study of radiotherapy plus CTLA-4 blockade in lung cancer. TCRdb's table, derived via immunoSEQ multiplex PCR, lists solely in-frame clones and lacks some. This sample has about 59,000 clones, with more than 70% found just once. This specimen consisted of peripheral blood, obtained from a patient treated with radiotherapy plus ipilimumab. These TCRs come from a human donor with non-small cell lung cancer who had a complete response to radiotherapy plus ipilimumab.

V usage is TRBV2 and J usage is TRBJ1-4, with 8 nucleotides matching TRBD1. V gave up 5 bases and J gave up 0 bases; unmatched junction bases: 2. Germline assignment: CDR1 SNHLY and CDR2 FYNNEI. This CDR3 is built from 15 residues. The CDR3 DNA sequence: TGTGCCAGCAGTCAACAGGGGGCAACTAATGAAAAACTGTTTTTT. As protein: CASSQQGATNEKLFF.

The chain couples TRBV25-1 to TRBJ2-5, with 11 bases that match TRBD2. The V gene's germline CDR1 is MGHDK and CDR2 SYGVNS. J gave up 4 bases and V 1 base, and 5 bases lay outside the gene matches. The CDR3 runs to 16 residues. CDR3 loop: CASSELGTSGRETQYF. The CDR3 DNA follows: TGTGCCAGCAGTGAATTAGGGACTAGCGGCCGAGAGACCCAGTACTTC.

The chain combines TRBV7-2 with TRBJ2-7; D is perhaps TRBD2 (5 bases). V shed 5 bases and J shed 0 bases, with 14 bases lying between them. The CDR3 is 15 amino acids. Germline V lookup: CDR1 SGHTA, CDR2 FQGNSA. The CDR3 DNA is TGTGCCAGCAGCCCATCGGTGGGGAGCTCCTACGAGCAGTACTTC. Translation: CASSPSVGSSYEQYF.

V gene TRBV6-6 combines with J gene TRBJ2-7, with 10 bases matching TRBD1. With 2 bases clipped from V and 3 bases from J, the junction kept 4 bases outside the gene matches. Germline loops: CDR1 MNHNY, CDR2 SVGAGI (reference sequence). CDR3 size: 15 residues. In DNA form, the CDR3 reads TGTGCCAGCAGTTACGAGACAGGGGGCCGCTACGAGCAGTACTTC. As protein: CASSYETGGRYEQYF.

The J gene is TRBJ1-6, the V gene TRBV7-2, with unresolved D. Per germline, CDR1 SGHTA and CDR2 FQGNSA. This CDR3 has 16 residues. Between the trimmed V and J ends, which lost 7 bases and 4 bases, there was a span of 17 bases. Here the CDR3 reads CASTLLRDIYNSPLHF. The CDR3 DNA follows: TGTGCCAGCACCCTCTTACGAGATATATATAATTCACCCCTCCACTTT. The variable domain in full, with the rest retrieved from reference TRBV7-2 and TRBJ1-6, is GAGVSQSPSNKVTEKGKDVELRCDPISGHTALYWYRQSLGQGLEFLIYFQGNSAPDKSGLPSDRFSAERTGGSVSTLTIQRTQQEDSAVYLCASTLLRDIYNSPLHFGNGTRLTVT.

The J gene is TRBJ2-7, the V gene TRBV7-9, with TRBD1 matching over 10 bases. Germline V lookup: CDR1 SEHNR, CDR2 FQNEAQ (reference sequence). Trimming took 5 bases from V and 0 from J; bases not matched to a gene: 4. CDR3 length equals 15 residues. In DNA form, the CDR3 reads TGTGCCAGCAGCGCGACAGGGGGCAGCTCCTACGAGCAGTACTTC. The encoded protein is CASSATGGSSYEQYF.

The V and J genes are TRBV7-9 and TRBJ2-7; 7 bases align to TRBD1. CDR1 is SEHNR and CDR2 is FQNEAQ in the germline V gene (reference sequence). CDR3 size: 14 residues. V shed 5 bases, J shed 2 bases, and the junction held 6 bases outside the gene matches. The CDR3 nucleotides are TGTGCCAGCAGCCCAGGGACAGTTACCTACGAGCAGTACTTC. Protein sequence: CASSPGTVTYEQYF.

The chain is built from TRBV5-1 and TRBJ2-1; 9 bases fit TRBD2. The CDR3 covers 15 residues. The germline gives CDR1 SGHRS, CDR2 YFSETQ. V trimming: 5 bases; J trimming: 4 bases; junction bases outside the gene matches: 7. The CDR3 protein is CASRLAGAVYNEQFF. The CDR3 bases are TGCGCCAGCAGATTAGCGGGAGCCGTATACAATGAGCAGTTCTTC. The whole variable domain, filled in from reference TRBV5-1 and TRBJ2-1, reads KAGVTQTPRYLIKTRGQQVTLSCSPISGHRSVSWYQQTPGQGLQFLFEYFSETQRNKGNFPGRFSGRQFSNSRSEMNVSTLELGDSALYLCASRLAGAVYNEQFFGPGTRLTVL.

The chain uses TRBV9 and TRBJ1-3; D call uncertain. From germline, CDR1 is SGDLS and CDR2 YYNGEE. The CDR3 loop spans 15 amino acids. V lost 5 bases and J 6 bases, leaving 18 bases between the germline ends. CDR3 coding DNA: TGTGCCAGCAGTTTGTCGGTTGGGGAGACAAACACCATATATTTT. It yields the protein CASSLSVGETNTIYF. The variable domain in full, with the rest retrieved from reference TRBV9 and TRBJ1-3, is DSGVTQTPKHLITATGQRVTLRCSPRSGDLSVYWYQQSLDQGLQFLIQYYNGEERAKGNILERFSAQQFPDLHSELNLSSLELGDSALYFCASSLSVGETNTIYFGEGSWLTVV.

This clone has a single count. The V gene is TRBV2, the J gene TRBJ1-5, with D hard to call. Germline V gives CDR1 SNHLY, CDR2 FYNNEI. The CDR3 has 12 amino acids. V was clipped by 4 bases and J by 6 bases, with 7 bases between them. As DNA, the CDR3 is TGTGCCAGCAGTGCGCACAGTCAGCCCCAGCATTTT. Residues: CASSAHSQPQHF.

This clone has more than one count but fewer than ten. CDR3 sequence: CASSQGGTDTQYF. DNA for the CDR3: TGCGCCAGCAGCCAAGGGGGCACAGATACGCAGTATTTT. The rearrangement uses TRBV5-1 and TRBJ2-3; D possibly corresponds to TRBD1 (5 bases). Trimming stripped 4 bases from V and 1 base from J, with 7 bases between. The CDR3 runs 13 residues. CDR1 and CDR2 from the germline V gene are SGHRS and YFSETQ.

This clone was picked up many times. In nucleotides, the CDR3 is TGTGCCAACTACGGGTGGACAGAAGACAACTATGGCTACACCTTC. It yields the protein CANYGWTEDNYGYTF. The V and J genes are TRBV5-8 and TRBJ1-2, with D possibly being TRBD1 (6 bases). Germline values: CDR1 SGHTS, CDR2 YDEGEE. CDR3 length equals 15 residues. Trimming removed 9 bases at V and 2 bases at J, with 20 bases between.

This clone was seen a single time. The chain has TRBV6-5 and TRBJ2-7; TRBD2 agrees at 10 bases. CDR1 MNHEY and CDR2 SVGAGI come from the germline V gene. Trimming removed 0 bases from V and 2 bases from J; junction bases left unmatched: 1. The CDR3 contains 15 residues. The CDR3 here is CASSYSTSGAYEQYF. Written as DNA, the CDR3 is TGTGCCAGCAGTTACTCTACTAGCGGGGCCTACGAGCAGTACTTC.

The chain couples TRBV6-6 to TRBJ2-1, with D possibly TRBD2 on 6 matching bases. The V gene's germline CDR1 is MNHNY and CDR2 SVGAGI (reference sequence). Between the trimmed V and J ends, which lost 0 bases and 4 bases, there was a span of 10 bases. The CDR3 is 15 residues long. DNA of the CDR3: TGTGCCAGCAGTTACTCGAGGGCGGGGTACAATGAGCAGTTCTTC. As protein: CASSYSRAGYNEQFF.

The chain has TRBV5-8 and TRBJ2-5, with TRBD2 matching over 9 bases. V shed 2 bases, J shed 5 bases, and the junction held 13 bases outside the gene matches. The CDR3 consists of 17 residues. CDR1 and CDR2 (germline): SGHTS, YDEGEE. The CDR3 spells CASSFTSGGFSWETQYF. In DNA, the CDR3 is TGTGCCAGCAGCTTTACCAGCGGGGGGTTTTCCTGGGAGACCCAGTACTTC. Supplemented by reference TRBV5-8 and TRBJ2-5, the full variable domain reads EAGVTQSPTHLIKTRGQQATLRCSPISGHTSVYWYQQALGLGLQFLLWYDEGEERNRGNFPPRFSGRQFPNYSSELNVNALELEDSALYLCASSFTSGGFSWETQYFGPGTRLLVL.

In DNA form, the CDR3 reads TGTGCCAGCAGCCCCCGAGGGCAGGGGGCATACGAGCAGTACTTC. Protein: CASSPRGQGAYEQYF. This chain connects TRBV7-2 to TRBJ2-7; TRBD1 aligns across 8 bases. The ends lost 5 bases at V and 4 bases at J; junction bases unmatched: 10. Germline loops: CDR1 SGHTA, CDR2 FQGNSA. This CDR3 region has 15 residues.

The V call is TRBV11-2, the J call TRBJ2-7, with 10 bases identical to TRBD2. The junction had 7 bases not matched to a gene; V was cut back by 0 bases and J by 5 bases. This CDR3 has 16 amino acids. Looked up from germline, CDR1 is SGHAT and CDR2 is FQNNGV. CDR3 sequence reads: CASSLEASGSTHEQYF. Here the CDR3 DNA reads TGTGCCAGCAGCTTAGAGGCTAGCGGGAGCACCCACGAGCAGTACTTC.

The genes are TRBV19 and TRBJ2-1; 10 positions agree with TRBD2. The CDR3 loop spans 17 amino acids. J gave up 2 bases and V 4 bases, and 8 bases lay outside the gene matches. CDR1 and CDR2 from the germline V gene are LNHDA and SQIVND (reference sequence). The CDR3 region has the DNA TGTGCCAGTAGTAGCAGACTAGCGGGCAAGGCCTACAATGAGCAGTTCTTC. Translated: CASSSRLAGKAYNEQFF.

V and J are TRBV6-5 and TRBJ2-7; 10 positions match TRBD1. The CDR3 runs 14 residues. The germline CDR1 and CDR2 sequences are MNHEY and SVGAGI. Trimming cost V 6 bases and J 2 bases; bases outside gene matches: 4. The CDR3 loop is CASRPGQGTYEQYF. In DNA, the CDR3 is TGTGCCAGCAGGCCGGGACAGGGGACCTACGAGCAGTACTTC.

The chain joins TRBV5-4 to TRBJ1-6, with D unclear. Germline CDR1 is SGHNT and CDR2 is YYREEE (reference sequence). Between the trimmed V and J ends, which lost 1 base and 5 bases, there was a span of 10 bases. This CDR3 has 15 amino acids. Written as DNA, the CDR3 is TGTGCCAGCAGCTTGTCGGTCGGGGATAATTCACCCCTCCACTTT. Protein sequence: CASSLSVGDNSPLHF.

The chain employs TRBV5-1 and TRBJ1-2, with TRBD1 as a possible D gene (6 bases). CDR1 SGHRS and CDR2 YFSETQ come from the germline V gene. CDR3 length equals 13 residues. V lost 0 bases and J 3 bases, leaving 6 bases between the germline ends. Here the CDR3 DNA reads TGCGCCAGCAGCTTGGCAGGGGACTATGGCTACACCTTC. It is translated as CASSLAGDYGYTF.

This sequence joins TRBV6-5 and TRBJ1-2; no definite D call. Trimming removed 2 bases at V and 5 bases at J, with 12 bases between. This CDR3 comprises 14 residues. Germline V gene data show CDR1 as MNHEY and CDR2 as SVGAGI. CDR3 bases: TGTGCCAGCAGTTACCCGACGGAGGCTTATGGCTACACCTTC. It encodes CASSYPTEAYGYTF.

The chain combines TRBV4-3 with TRBJ2-2, with unresolved D. CDR1 is LGHNA, CDR2 YSLEER, per germline. There are 15 residues in the CDR3. V dropped 3 bases and J dropped 0 bases, with 8 bases sitting between them. In nucleotides, the CDR3 is TGCGCCAGCAGCCAGCACGACACGAACACCGGGGAGCTGTTTTTT. Translating gives CASSQHDTNTGELFF.

This chain uses TRBV5-1 with TRBJ1-6; the D is unclear. V lost 0 bases, J lost 8 bases, and 9 bases lay in between. Germline V gives CDR1 SGHRS, CDR2 YFSETQ. The CDR3 is 14 residues long. The CDR3, as DNA: TGCGCCAGCAGCTTGGGCAGATTTGATTCACCCCTCCACTTT. Its protein product is CASSLGRFDSPLHF.

A single count supports this clone. The gene calls are TRBV5-6 and TRBJ2-5; no clear D gene. Germline V CDR1 and CDR2: SGHDT, YYEEEE. Trimming shortened V by 1 base and J by 2 bases, and 9 bases separated the two germline ends. This CDR3 contains 14 residues. CDR3 protein: CASSLLAGQETQYF. CDR3 bases: TGTGCCAGCAGCTTGTTGGCAGGACAAGAGACCCAGTACTTC.